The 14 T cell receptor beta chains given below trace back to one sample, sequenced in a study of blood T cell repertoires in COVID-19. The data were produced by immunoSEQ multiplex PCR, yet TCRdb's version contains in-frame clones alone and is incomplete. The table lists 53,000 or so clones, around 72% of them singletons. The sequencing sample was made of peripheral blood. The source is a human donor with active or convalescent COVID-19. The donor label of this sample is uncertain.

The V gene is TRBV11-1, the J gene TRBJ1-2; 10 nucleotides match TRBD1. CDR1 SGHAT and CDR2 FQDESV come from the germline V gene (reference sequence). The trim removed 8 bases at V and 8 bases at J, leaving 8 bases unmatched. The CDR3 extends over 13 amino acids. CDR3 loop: CASVPQTGGGYTF. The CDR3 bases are TGTGCCAGCGTACCCCAGACAGGGGGCGGCTACACCTTC.

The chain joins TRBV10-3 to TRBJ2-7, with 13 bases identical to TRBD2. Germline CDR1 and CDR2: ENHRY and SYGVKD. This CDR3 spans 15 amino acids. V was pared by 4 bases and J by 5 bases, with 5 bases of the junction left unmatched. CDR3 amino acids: CAISGTSGRGHEQYF. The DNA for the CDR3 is TGTGCCATCAGTGGAACTAGCGGGAGGGGTCACGAGCAGTACTTC.

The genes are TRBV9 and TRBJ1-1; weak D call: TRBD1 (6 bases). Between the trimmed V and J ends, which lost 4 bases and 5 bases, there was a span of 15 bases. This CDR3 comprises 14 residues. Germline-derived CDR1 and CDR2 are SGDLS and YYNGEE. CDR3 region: CASSFEGQGTEAFF. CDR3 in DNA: TGTGCCAGCAGCTTCGAAGGGCAGGGGACTGAAGCTTTCTTT.

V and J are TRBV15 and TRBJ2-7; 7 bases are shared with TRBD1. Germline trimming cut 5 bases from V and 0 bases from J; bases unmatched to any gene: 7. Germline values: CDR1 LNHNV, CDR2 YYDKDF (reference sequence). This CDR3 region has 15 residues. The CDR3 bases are TGTGCCACCAGCTTCCGGGACAGTGACTCCTACGAGCAGTACTTC. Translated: CATSFRDSDSYEQYF.

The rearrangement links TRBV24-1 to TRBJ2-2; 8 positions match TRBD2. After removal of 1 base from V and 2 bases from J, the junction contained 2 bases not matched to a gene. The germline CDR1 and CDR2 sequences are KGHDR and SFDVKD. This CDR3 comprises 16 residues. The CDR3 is CATSDFLAGNTGELFF. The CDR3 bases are TGTGCCACCAGTGATTTTCTAGCGGGTAACACCGGGGAGCTGTTTTTT.

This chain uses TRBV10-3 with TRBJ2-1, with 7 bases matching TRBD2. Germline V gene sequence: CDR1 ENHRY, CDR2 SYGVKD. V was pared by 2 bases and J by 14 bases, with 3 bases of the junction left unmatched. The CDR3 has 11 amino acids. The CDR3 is CAISEGSGEFF. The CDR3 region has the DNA TGTGCCATCAGTGAGGGGAGCGGGGAGTTCTTC.

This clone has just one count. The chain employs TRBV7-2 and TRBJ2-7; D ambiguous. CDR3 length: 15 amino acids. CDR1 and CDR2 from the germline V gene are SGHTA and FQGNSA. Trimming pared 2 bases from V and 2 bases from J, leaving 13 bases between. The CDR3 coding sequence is TGTGCCAGCAGCTTATCACTGGCGGCAGCCTACGAGCAGTACTTC. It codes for CASSLSLAAAYEQYF.

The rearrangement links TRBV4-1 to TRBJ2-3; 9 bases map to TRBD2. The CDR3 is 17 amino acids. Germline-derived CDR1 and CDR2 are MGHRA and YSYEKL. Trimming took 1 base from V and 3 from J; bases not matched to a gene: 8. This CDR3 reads CASSQGGAGGSTDTQYF. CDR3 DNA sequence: TGCGCCAGCAGCCAAGGGGGAGCGGGAGGATCAACAGATACGCAGTATTTT.

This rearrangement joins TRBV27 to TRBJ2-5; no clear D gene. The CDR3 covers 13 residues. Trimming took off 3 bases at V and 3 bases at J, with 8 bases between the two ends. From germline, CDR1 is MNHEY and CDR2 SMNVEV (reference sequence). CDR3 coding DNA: TGTGCCAGCAGTTTTACCCCTAAAGAGACCCAGTACTTC. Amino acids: CASSFTPKETQYF.

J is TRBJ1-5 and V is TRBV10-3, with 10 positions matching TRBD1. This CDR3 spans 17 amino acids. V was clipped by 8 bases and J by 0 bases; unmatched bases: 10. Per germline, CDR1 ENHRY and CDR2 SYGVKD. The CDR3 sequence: CAIGPGQGEYSNQPQHF. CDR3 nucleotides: TGTGCCATCGGGCCCGGACAGGGGGAATATAGCAATCAGCCCCAGCATTTT.

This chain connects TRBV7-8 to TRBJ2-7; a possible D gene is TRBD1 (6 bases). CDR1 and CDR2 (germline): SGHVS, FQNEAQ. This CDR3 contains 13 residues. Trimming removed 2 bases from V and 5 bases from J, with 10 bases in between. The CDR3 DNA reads TGTGCCAGCAGCTTAAAGGACAGCGACGAGCAGTACTTC. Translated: CASSLKDSDEQYF.

The CDR3 sequence: CASSKGREGVKGEAFF. Here the CDR3 DNA reads TGTGCCAGCAGCAAAGGCCGAGAGGGGGTGAAGGGTGAAGCTTTCTTT. This chain uses TRBV21-1 with TRBJ1-1; TRBD1, the table's D call, lacks a check against the DNA. TRBV21-1 corresponds to a pseudogene. There are 16 residues in the CDR3.

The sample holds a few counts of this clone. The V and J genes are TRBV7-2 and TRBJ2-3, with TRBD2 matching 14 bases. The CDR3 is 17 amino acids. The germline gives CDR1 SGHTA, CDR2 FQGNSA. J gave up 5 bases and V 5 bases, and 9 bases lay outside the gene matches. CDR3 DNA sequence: TGTGCCAGCAGCCCAGCCCAGGGGACTAGCGGGGGAGATACGCAGTATTTT. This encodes CASSPAQGTSGGDTQYF.

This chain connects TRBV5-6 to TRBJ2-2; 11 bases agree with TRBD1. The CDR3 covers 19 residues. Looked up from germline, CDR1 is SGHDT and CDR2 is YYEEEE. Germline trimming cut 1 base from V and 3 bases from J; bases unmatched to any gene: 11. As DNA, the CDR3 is TGTGCCAGCAGCTTGTTTGATGGACAGGGGGCTTTTGACACCGGGGAGCTGTTTTTT. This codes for CASSLFDGQGAFDTGELFF.